The 6 T cell receptor beta chains presented below share a single source sample, sequenced in a study of shared clonotypes between healthy human individuals. Assay used: immunoSEQ multiplex PCR; TCRdb lists only in-frame clones, some missing. The sample has about 1.1 million clones; roughly 77% are singletons. Sequenced sample: memory CD4+ T cells from PBMCs. Subset given: CD45RA-negative fraction. These receptors were taken from a man between 18 and 29 years old in good health. Some clones in this sample may be carry-over from other donors' samples.

The genes are TRBV15 and TRBJ2-7; the match to TRBD1 covers 8 bases. From germline, CDR1 is LNHNV and CDR2 YYDKDF (reference sequence). With 0 bases clipped from V and 5 bases from J, the junction kept 9 bases outside the gene matches. The CDR3 totals 16 residues. The CDR3 DNA reads as TGTGCCACCAGCAGAGATACGGGGCAGGGGGCTAACGAGCAGTACTTC. Amino acids: CATSRDTGQGANEQYF.

The gene calls are TRBV19 and TRBJ2-7; TRBD2 matches 11 bases. The CDR3 covers 17 residues. V gave up 3 bases and J gave up 3 bases; unmatched junction bases: 10. Germline V gives CDR1 LNHDA, CDR2 SQIVND (reference sequence). The CDR3 nucleotides are TGTGCCAGTAGTATTGGGACTAGCGGTTCCGCTCGCTACGAGCAGTACTTC. Translation gives CASSIGTSGSARYEQYF. The variable domain in full, completed from reference TRBV19 and TRBJ2-7, reads DGGITQSPKYLFRKEGQNVTLSCEQNLNHDAMYWYRQDPGQGLRLIYYSQIVNDFQKGDIAEGYSVSREKKESFPLTVTSAQKNPTAFYLCASSIGTSGSARYEQYFGPGTRLTVT.

The V and J genes are TRBV27 and TRBJ2-7; 14 nucleotides agree with TRBD2. The germline V gene has CDR1 MNHEY and CDR2 SMNVEV (reference sequence). After removal of 6 bases from V and 1 base from J, the junction contained 5 bases not matched to a gene. This CDR3 spans 16 amino acids. In nucleotides, the CDR3 is TGTGCCAGCAGCCGGACTAGCGGGAGGCTATCCTACGAGCAGTACTTC. It translates to CASSRTSGRLSYEQYF.

The chain couples TRBV5-4 to TRBJ2-7; TRBD2 matches 9 bases. The germline gives CDR1 SGHNT, CDR2 YYREEE (reference sequence). V was clipped by 4 bases and J by 1 base; unmatched bases: 6. This CDR3 region has 15 residues. In nucleotides, the CDR3 is TGTGCCAGCAGCCAAGGACTAGCGAATTCCTACGAGCAGTACTTC. Protein sequence: CASSQGLANSYEQYF.

The chain uses TRBV28 and TRBJ1-1, with 7 bases matching TRBD1. There are 17 residues in the CDR3. The V gene's germline CDR1 is MDHEN and CDR2 SYDVKM. With 6 bases clipped from V and 4 bases from J, the junction kept 17 bases outside the gene matches. The CDR3 sequence is CASSQPRDRGLGTEAFF. The CDR3 DNA reads as TGTGCCAGCAGCCAGCCCCGGGACAGAGGTTTGGGCACTGAAGCTTTCTTT.

This rearrangement joins TRBV27 to TRBJ1-5, with D unclear. This CDR3 spans 14 amino acids. V was pared by 5 bases and J by 5 bases, with 13 bases between. CDR1 MNHEY and CDR2 SMNVEV come from the germline V gene (reference sequence). This CDR3 is CASSPLPSYQPQHF. The CDR3, as DNA: TGTGCCAGCAGTCCCCTACCCTCATATCAGCCCCAGCATTTT.